The clone carrying this T cell receptor (beta chain) has at least ten counts. This entry is derived from a study of CD8+CD57+ T cells in acquired aplastic anemia. The use of genomic DNA as template underpinned the TCR beta VDJ and CDR3 profiling. TCRdb independently ran MiXCR on the reads; one entry per CDR3 protein. The sample lists roughly 190,000 distinct CDR3 sequences, approximately 50% occurring once. The J segment lost 2 bases and the V segment lost 5 bases, leaving 1 base of the junction unmatched. This CDR3 region has 15 residues. The germline CDR1 and CDR2 sequences are SGHTA and FQGNSA. The V gene is TRBV7-2, the J gene TRBJ2-5; 14 nucleotides match TRBD2. The sequence was collected from a human donor in good health, serving as a control. The sample taken for sequencing was sorted CD4+, CD8+, or CD8+CD57+ T cells (not recorded which) from PBMCs. This chain's CDR3 is CASSRLAGGQETQYF. The CDR3 coding sequence is TGTGCCAGCAGCAGACTAGCGGGGGGGCAAGAGACCCAGTACTTC.